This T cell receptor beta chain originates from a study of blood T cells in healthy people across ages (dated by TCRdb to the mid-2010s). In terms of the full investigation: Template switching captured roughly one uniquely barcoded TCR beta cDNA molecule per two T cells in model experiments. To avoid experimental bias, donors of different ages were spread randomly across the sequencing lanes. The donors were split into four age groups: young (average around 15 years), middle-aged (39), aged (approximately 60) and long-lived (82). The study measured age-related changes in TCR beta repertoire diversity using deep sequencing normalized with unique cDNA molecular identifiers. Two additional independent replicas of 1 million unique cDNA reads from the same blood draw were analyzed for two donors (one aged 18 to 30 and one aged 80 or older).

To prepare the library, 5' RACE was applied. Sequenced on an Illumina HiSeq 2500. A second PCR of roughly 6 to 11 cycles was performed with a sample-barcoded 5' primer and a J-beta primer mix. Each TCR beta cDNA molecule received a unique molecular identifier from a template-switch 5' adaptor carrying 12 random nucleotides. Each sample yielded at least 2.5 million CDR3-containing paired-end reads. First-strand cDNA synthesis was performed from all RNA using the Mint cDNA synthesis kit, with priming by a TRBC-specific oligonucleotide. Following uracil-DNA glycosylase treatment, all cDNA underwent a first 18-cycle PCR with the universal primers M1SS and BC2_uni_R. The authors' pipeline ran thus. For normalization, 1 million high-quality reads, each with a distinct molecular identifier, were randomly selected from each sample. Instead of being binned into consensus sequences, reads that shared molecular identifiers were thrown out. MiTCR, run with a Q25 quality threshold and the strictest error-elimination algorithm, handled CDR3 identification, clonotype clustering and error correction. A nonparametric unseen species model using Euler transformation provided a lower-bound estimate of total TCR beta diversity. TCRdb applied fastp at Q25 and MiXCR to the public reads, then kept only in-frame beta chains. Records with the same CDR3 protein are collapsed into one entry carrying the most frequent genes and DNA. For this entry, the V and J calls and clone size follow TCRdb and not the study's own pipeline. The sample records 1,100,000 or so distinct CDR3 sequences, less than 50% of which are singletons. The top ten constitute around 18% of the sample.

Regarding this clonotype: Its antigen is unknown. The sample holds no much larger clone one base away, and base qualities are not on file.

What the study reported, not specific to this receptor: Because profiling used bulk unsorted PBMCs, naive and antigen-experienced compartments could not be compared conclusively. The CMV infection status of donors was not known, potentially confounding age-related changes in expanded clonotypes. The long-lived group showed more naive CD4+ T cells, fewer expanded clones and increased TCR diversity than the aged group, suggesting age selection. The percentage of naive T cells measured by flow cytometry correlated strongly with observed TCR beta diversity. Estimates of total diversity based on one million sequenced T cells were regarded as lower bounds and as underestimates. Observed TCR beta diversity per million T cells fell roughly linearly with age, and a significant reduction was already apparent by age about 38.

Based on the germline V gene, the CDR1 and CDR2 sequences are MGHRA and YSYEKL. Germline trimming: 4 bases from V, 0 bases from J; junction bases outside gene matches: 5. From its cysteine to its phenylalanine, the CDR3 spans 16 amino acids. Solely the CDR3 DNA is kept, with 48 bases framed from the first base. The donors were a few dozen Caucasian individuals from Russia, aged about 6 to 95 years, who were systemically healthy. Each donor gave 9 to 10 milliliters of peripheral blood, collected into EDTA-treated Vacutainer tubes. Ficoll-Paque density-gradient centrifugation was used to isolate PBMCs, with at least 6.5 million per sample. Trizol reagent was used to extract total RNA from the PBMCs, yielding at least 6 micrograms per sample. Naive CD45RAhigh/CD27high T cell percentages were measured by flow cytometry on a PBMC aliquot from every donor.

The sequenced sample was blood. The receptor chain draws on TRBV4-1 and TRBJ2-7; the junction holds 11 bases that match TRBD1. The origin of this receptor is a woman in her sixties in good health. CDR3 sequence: CASSLRGTGGSYEQYF. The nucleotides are TGCGCCAGCAGCCTTCGCGGGACAGGGGGCTCCTACGAGCAGTACTTC.